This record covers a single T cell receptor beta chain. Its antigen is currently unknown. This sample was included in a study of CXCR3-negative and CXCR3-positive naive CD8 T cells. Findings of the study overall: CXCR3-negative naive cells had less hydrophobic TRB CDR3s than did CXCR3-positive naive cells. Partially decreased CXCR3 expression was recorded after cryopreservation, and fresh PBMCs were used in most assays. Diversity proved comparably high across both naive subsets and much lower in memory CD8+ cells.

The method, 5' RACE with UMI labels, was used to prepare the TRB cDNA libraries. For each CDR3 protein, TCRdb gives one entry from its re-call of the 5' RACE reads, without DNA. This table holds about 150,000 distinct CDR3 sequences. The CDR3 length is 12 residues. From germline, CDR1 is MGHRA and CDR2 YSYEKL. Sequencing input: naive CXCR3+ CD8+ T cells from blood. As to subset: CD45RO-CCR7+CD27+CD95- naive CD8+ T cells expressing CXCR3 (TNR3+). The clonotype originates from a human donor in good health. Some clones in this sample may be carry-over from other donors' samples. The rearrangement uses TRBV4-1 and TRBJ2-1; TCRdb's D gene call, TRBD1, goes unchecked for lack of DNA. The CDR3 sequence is CASRGPNGEQFF.